This entry lists 13 T cell receptor beta chains sequenced from one sample in a study of breast tumors, draining lymph nodes, adjacent tissues. Via MiXCR, TCRdb re-called the multiplex PCR reads, giving one row per CDR3 protein. The sample has about 100,000 distinct CDR3 sequences, 20% to 25% seen once. Axillary draining lymph nodes of breast cancer patients supplied the node samples. Sequenced: axillary lymph node tissue. These receptors were taken from a female donor with breast cancer. Some clones in this sample may be carry-over from other donors' samples.

This rearrangement joins TRBV7-2 to TRBJ1-1, with D unresolved. The CDR3 totals 13 residues. Deletions cut 10 bases from V and 5 bases from J, with 17 bases between. Per germline, CDR1 SGHTA and CDR2 FQGNSA. In DNA form, the CDR3 reads TGTGCCACTTTTGAGCGGATGGAGACTGAAGCTTTCTTT. It translates to CATFERMETEAFF.

This clonotype has just a few counts. The rearrangement uses TRBV20-1 and TRBJ1-1; tentatively, D is TRBD1 (5 bases). Germline V gives CDR1 DFQATT, CDR2 SNEGSKA (reference sequence). The length of the CDR3 is 13 residues. V was pared by 6 bases and J by 1 base, with 12 bases between. The CDR3 region is CSAKHGGNTEAFF. DNA for the CDR3: TGCAGTGCCAAACACGGGGGGAACACTGAAGCTTTCTTT.

This clonotype has a count of ten or more. The chain joins TRBV9 to TRBJ2-1, with a possible D match to TRBD1 (5 bases). CDR1 is SGDLS, CDR2 YYNGEE, per germline. The CDR3 is made up of 15 amino acids. Trimming stripped 0 bases from V and 10 bases from J, with 17 bases between. The CDR3 loop reads CASSVGGRAEVEQFF. The CDR3, as DNA: TGTGCCAGCAGCGTAGGGGGCAGGGCCGAGGTCGAGCAGTTCTTC.

This clonotype was counted at least ten times. The V and J genes are TRBV7-9 and TRBJ2-2, with 7 nucleotides matching TRBD2. This CDR3 has 14 amino acids. CDR1 and CDR2 from the germline V gene are SEHNR and FQNEAQ (reference sequence). V lost 3 bases and J lost 5; bases outside the gene matches: 3. CDR3 nucleotides: TGTGCCAGCAGCTTGGCTAGCGGTACCGGGGAGCTGTTTTTT. Translating it yields CASSLASGTGELFF.

This clonotype was detected ten times or more. This chain uses TRBV6-1 with TRBJ2-3; D is possibly TRBD2 (5 bases). The V end was cut by 8 bases, the J end by 3 bases, with 12 bases between. Germline CDR1 is MNHNS and CDR2 is SASEGT. The CDR3 totals 13 residues. The CDR3 DNA is TGTGCCAGCCACGTTACGGGGACAGATACGCAGTATTTT. This translates into CASHVTGTDTQYF.

This clonotype was counted ten times or more. This chain joins TRBV18 and TRBJ1-2, with a weak D call TRBD1 (5 bases). The ends were cut back, 6 bases at V and 2 bases at J, with 13 bases in the middle. The length of the CDR3 is 14 residues. Germline CDR1 reads KGHSH; CDR2 reads LQKENI. DNA of the CDR3: TGTGCCAGCTCGACCGACAGCATCAACTATGGCTACACCTTC. This sequence encodes CASSTDSINYGYTF.

This clonotype was observed many times. V and J are TRBV6-1 and TRBJ1-3; 7 bases are shared with TRBD1. Germline lookup yields CDR1 MNHNS and CDR2 SASEGT. V lost 6 bases and J lost 4; bases outside the gene matches: 9. The CDR3 has 15 amino acids. This CDR3 reads CASRRRGQAGNTIYF. The CDR3 bases are TGTGCCAGCAGAAGGAGGGGGCAAGCAGGAAACACCATATATTTT.

This clonotype was found many times. This chain links TRBV7-2 with TRBJ2-1, with a tentative D call TRBD2 (6 bases). The CDR3 totals 18 residues. Germline CDR1 is SGHTA and CDR2 is FQGNSA. The ends were cut back, 5 bases at V and 4 bases at J, with 24 bases in the middle. The CDR3 region has the DNA TGTGCCAGCAGCGAGGGACCGGCGGGATACGACTATTACAATGAGCAGTTCTTC. Protein: CASSEGPAGYDYYNEQFF.

On this clonotype: A clone one base away is much larger, so this may be a read error. The rearrangement uses TRBV13 and TRBJ2-1; no clear D gene. Germline assignment: CDR1 PRHDT and CDR2 FYEKMQ (reference sequence). The CDR3 loop spans 12 amino acids. The CDR3 DNA is TGTGCCAGCAGCATGCCAGGTTATGAGCGGTTCTTC. Translating it yields CASSMPGYERFF.

This clonotype has ten or more counts. The chain joins TRBV7-9 to TRBJ2-5; D tentatively reads TRBD1 or TRBD2 (6 bases each). This CDR3 has 14 amino acids. V was clipped by 7 bases and J by 1 base, with 13 bases between them. CDR1 is SEHNR, CDR2 FQNEAQ, per germline (reference sequence). CDR3 residues: CASIVGGLQETQYF. Written as DNA, the CDR3 is TGTGCCAGCATTGTAGGGGGACTCCAAGAGACCCAGTACTTC.

This chain links TRBV25-1 with TRBJ1-1; no firm D call. V dropped 8 bases and J dropped 6 bases, with 13 bases sitting between them. Looked up from germline, CDR1 is MGHDK and CDR2 is SYGVNS. This CDR3 comprises 12 residues. The CDR3, as DNA: TGTGCCAGCTGGGCGCCCCCGGCTGAAGCTTTCTTT. Amino acids: CASWAPPAEAFF.

This clonotype was counted at least ten times. The V call is TRBV20-1, the J call TRBJ1-5; D remains unclear. Trimming took off 1 base at V and 0 bases at J, with 16 bases between the two ends. Germline V gene sequence: CDR1 DFQATT, CDR2 SNEGSKA (reference sequence). CDR3 length equals 17 residues. The DNA for the CDR3 is TGCAGTGCTAGAGTAAAAAGGCCCGGAGTTAGCAATCAGCCCCAGCATTTT. Translation: CSARVKRPGVSNQPQHF.

V gene TRBV7-9 combines with J gene TRBJ1-1; D not resolved. Germline V gene sequence: CDR1 SEHNR, CDR2 FQNEAQ (reference sequence). V was pared by 0 bases and J by 1 base, with 3 bases between. The CDR3 spans 13 residues. CDR3 loop: CASSLATNTEAFF. In DNA form, the CDR3 reads TGTGCCAGCAGCTTAGCCACGAACACTGAAGCTTTCTTT.